One sample yielded the 30 T cell receptor beta chains listed below, sequenced in a study of shared clonotypes between healthy human individuals. Naive CD8 isolation took CD45RO-negative cells positively selected for CCR7 and excluded terminally differentiated effector memory CD45RA+ cells. Assay: immunoSEQ multiplex PCR; the TCRdb copy retains only in-frame clones and omits some. The sample shows roughly 2,000,000 clones, about 95% of them seen only once. Sequencing input: naive CD8+ T cells sorted from blood. The receptors derive from a man between 18 and 35 years old in good health.

The V call is TRBV10-3, the J call TRBJ2-2, with D possibly TRBD2 on 5 matching bases. The CDR3 is made up of 16 amino acids. V was shortened by 6 bases and J by 6 bases, with 20 bases between the two germline ends. Germline V lookup: CDR1 ENHRY, CDR2 SYGVKD. DNA of the CDR3: TGTGCCATCAGCGGCAGTGAGCGGCTCAGTCCCGGGGAGCTGTTTTTT. The encoded protein is CAISGSERLSPGELFF.

J is TRBJ1-4 and V is TRBV14; D not resolved. V shed 8 bases and J shed 5 bases, with 12 bases lying between them. The germline CDR1 and CDR2 sequences are SGHDN and FVKESK. The CDR3 sequence is 13 residues long. CDR3 residues: CASGPAENEKLFF. The CDR3 coding sequence is TGTGCCAGCGGGCCGGCAGAGAATGAAAAACTGTTTTTT.

This chain joins TRBV28 and TRBJ1-1, with 7 bases that match TRBD1. Trimming at V came to 3 bases and at J to 4 bases, leaving 2 bases not matched to a gene. Germline V lookup: CDR1 MDHEN, CDR2 SYDVKM. The CDR3 totals 13 residues. For the CDR3, the DNA is TGTGCCAGCAGTTTCCGGGACAGCACTGAAGCTTTCTTT. Its translation: CASSFRDSTEAFF.

The chain has TRBV4-1 and TRBJ2-1, with D possibly called TRBD1 or TRBD2 (5 bases each). V was clipped by 1 base and J by 5 bases, with 12 bases between them. In germline, CDR1 is MGHRA, CDR2 YSYEKL. The CDR3 contains 15 residues. This CDR3 reads CASSQVGDANNEQFF. The CDR3 DNA is TGCGCCAGCAGCCAAGTTGGGGACGCAAACAATGAGCAGTTCTTC.

The chain combines TRBV5-8 with TRBJ1-3; D not resolved. The CDR3 has 11 residues. The germline V gene encodes CDR1 SGHTS and CDR2 YDEGEE. Trimming shortened V by 4 bases and J by 8 bases, and 7 bases separated the two germline ends. The CDR3 nucleotides are TGTGCCAGCAGCGATGGTTACACCATATATTTT. Translation: CASSDGYTIYF.

The rearrangement uses TRBV6-1 and TRBJ2-5, with 10 bases matching TRBD1. V shed 2 bases, J shed 5 bases, and the junction held 8 bases outside the gene matches. Germline CDR1 reads MNHNS; CDR2 reads SASEGT. CDR3 size: 16 residues. CDR3 sequence reads: CASSEFGTGEAETQYF. The CDR3 DNA sequence: TGTGCCAGCAGTGAATTTGGGACAGGGGAGGCGGAGACCCAGTACTTC.

In regard to this clone: This sample includes further DNA sequences coding for the same CDR3. This sequence joins TRBV28 and TRBJ1-1; 7 bases map to TRBD1. This CDR3 region has 14 residues. CDR1 and CDR2 from the germline V gene are MDHEN and SYDVKM. Trimming took 3 bases from V and 2 from J; bases not matched to a gene: 3. CDR3 sequence reads: CASSLRGPNTEAFF. CDR3 DNA sequence: TGTGCCAGCAGTTTGAGGGGGCCCAACACTGAAGCTTTCTTT. The full variable domain, with the rest looked up from reference TRBV28 and TRBJ1-1, is DVKVTQSSRYLVKRTGEKVFLECVQDMDHENMFWYRQDPGLGLRLIYFSYDVKMKEKGDIPEGYSVSREKKERFSLILESASTNQTSMYLCASSLRGPNTEAFFGQGTRLTVV.

This rearrangement joins TRBV9 to TRBJ2-3; no definite D call. This CDR3 contains 15 residues. Germline V lookup: CDR1 SGDLS, CDR2 YYNGEE. Trimming shortened V by 4 bases and J by 4 bases, and 16 bases separated the two germline ends. DNA for the CDR3: TGTGCCAGCAGCTTTCAACTCTTAGGAGCAGATACGCAGTATTTT. Its protein is CASSFQLLGADTQYF.

The chain's CDR3 is CASSVSGQIYNEQFF. The CDR3 DNA follows: TGTGCCAGCAGCGTATCAGGGCAGATTTACAATGAGCAGTTCTTC. The V call is TRBV9, the J call TRBJ2-1, with a possible D match to TRBD1 (5 bases). V lost 1 base and J lost 4, with 12 bases in between. The CDR3 length is 15 residues. Germline CDR1 SGDLS, CDR2 YYNGEE.

The chain has TRBV6-1 and TRBJ1-2; tentatively, D is TRBD1 (5 bases). Germline CDR1 is MNHNS and CDR2 is SASEGT. V lost 4 bases to trimming and J lost 8 bases, with 14 bases between them. The CDR3 is 13 residues long. In nucleotides, the CDR3 is TGTGCCAGCAGTGCGGACACCAAGCGGGGCTACACCTTC. It translates to CASSADTKRGYTF.

The chain combines TRBV15 with TRBJ2-7, with TRBD1 matching over 8 bases. This CDR3 spans 13 amino acids. The ends lost 2 bases at V and 6 bases at J; junction bases unmatched: 3. Germline values: CDR1 LNHNV, CDR2 YYDKDF (reference sequence). Here the CDR3 DNA reads TGTGCCACCAGCAGACAGACAGGGGCCGAGCAGTACTTC. Encoded protein: CATSRQTGAEQYF.

DNA of the CDR3: TGTGCCATCCAGCAGGTGCCAAACACTGAAGCTTTCTTT. Amino acid sequence: CAIQQVPNTEAFF. The V gene is TRBV10-3, the J gene TRBJ1-1, with unresolved D. Germline-derived CDR1 and CDR2 are ENHRY and SYGVKD. The CDR3 runs to 13 residues. V lost 8 bases, J lost 2 bases, and 12 bases lay in between.

The V call is TRBV6-5, the J call TRBJ2-7, with D perhaps given as TRBD1 or TRBD2 (5 bases each). This CDR3 comprises 16 residues. Between the trimmed V and J ends, which lost 0 bases and 2 bases, there was a span of 14 bases. Germline CDR1 reads MNHEY; CDR2 reads SVGAGI. CDR3 sequence reads: CASSYSGRDGAYEQYF. The CDR3 DNA reads TGTGCCAGCAGTTACTCAGGACGGGACGGAGCCTACGAGCAGTACTTC.

This clone was seen just once. The chain recombines TRBV30 with TRBJ2-1; the D call may be TRBD1 or TRBD2 (6 bases each). The CDR3 spans 15 residues. The V gene's germline CDR1 is GTSNPN and CDR2 SVGIG (reference sequence). V was cut by 8 bases and J by 6 bases, with 23 bases left in between. The CDR3 here is CAGQEGGNSVNEQFF. Written as DNA, the CDR3 is TGTGCCGGACAAGAGGGGGGCAACTCTGTCAATGAGCAGTTCTTC.

The chain recombines TRBV6-5 with TRBJ2-7; the D gene could be TRBD1 or TRBD2 (5 bases each). Germline lookup yields CDR1 MNHEY and CDR2 SVGAGI. Trimming took 0 bases from V and 1 from J, leaving 10 bases between them. This CDR3 contains 15 residues. The CDR3 loop reads CASSYSQGASYEQYF. In DNA, the CDR3 is TGTGCCAGCAGTTACTCCCAGGGAGCATCCTACGAGCAGTACTTC.

The V gene is TRBV30, the J gene TRBJ1-2; D is ambiguous. Trimming removed 5 bases from V and 2 bases from J, with 12 bases in between. Looked up from germline, CDR1 is GTSNPN and CDR2 is SVGIG (reference sequence). This CDR3 is 13 amino acids long. The CDR3 DNA reads TGTGCCTGGGAGTCAGGTCAGAACTATGGCTACACCTTC. Encoded protein: CAWESGQNYGYTF.

This chain links TRBV2 with TRBJ2-3, with TRBD2 matching 10 bases. This CDR3 spans 15 amino acids. Germline trimming cut 4 bases from V and 5 bases from J; bases unmatched to any gene: 6. Germline V gene lookup returns CDR1 SNHLY and CDR2 FYNNEI. CDR3 DNA sequence: TGTGCCAGCAGTGGAGGGCTAGCGGGGGAAGATACGCAGTATTTT. Residues: CASSGGLAGEDTQYF.

The rearrangement uses TRBV28 and TRBJ2-7, with a tentative D call TRBD2 (5 bases). From germline, CDR1 is MDHEN and CDR2 SYDVKM. V was pared by 4 bases and J by 3 bases, with 13 bases between. The CDR3 contains 14 residues. The CDR3 nucleotides read TGTGCCAGCAGTTCGGGGTTTAAAGACTACGAGCAGTACTTC. As protein: CASSSGFKDYEQYF.

As to this clone: The sample carries other DNA sequences with the same CDR3. V gene TRBV7-6 combines with J gene TRBJ2-3, with 10 nucleotides matching TRBD2. There are 15 residues in the CDR3. J lost 3 bases, V lost 1 base, and 1 base had no gene match. Germline V CDR1 and CDR2: SGHVS, FNYEAQ. This CDR3 is CASSLVAGGTDTQYF. In DNA, the CDR3 is TGTGCCAGCAGCTTAGTAGCGGGGGGAACAGATACGCAGTATTTT. Full variable domain (missing parts from reference TRBV7-6 and TRBJ2-3): GAGVSQSPRYKVTKRGQDVALRCDPISGHVSLYWYRQALGQGPEFLTYFNYEAQQDKSGLPNDRFSAERPEGSISTLTIQRTEQRDSAMYRCASSLVAGGTDTQYFGPGTRLTVL.

The chain uses TRBV7-9 and TRBJ2-3; TRBD2 agrees at 8 bases. J gave up 6 bases and V 4 bases, and 18 bases lay outside the gene matches. Germline V gene data show CDR1 as SEHNR and CDR2 as FQNEAQ (reference sequence). The CDR3 extends over 18 amino acids. CDR3 region: CASSSPRGAGGVRDTQYF. CDR3 coding DNA: TGTGCCAGCAGCTCACCAAGAGGGGCGGGAGGTGTCAGGGATACGCAGTATTTT.

The chain employs TRBV9 and TRBJ2-7; D unclear. The germline V and J ends were trimmed by 0 bases and 2 bases, with 9 bases remaining between them. Per the germline V gene, CDR1 is SGDLS and CDR2 is YYNGEE. The CDR3 is 14 residues long. As DNA, the CDR3 is TGTGCCAGCAGCGTAGAGGCAGCAGCCTACGAGCAGTACTTC. Protein product: CASSVEAAAYEQYF.

This clone was counted once. The gene calls are TRBV7-8 and TRBJ2-3; perhaps TRBD2 as D (5 bases). The CDR3 consists of 16 residues. V gave up 0 bases and J gave up 2 bases, with 12 bases separating them. In germline, CDR1 is SGHVS, CDR2 FQNEAQ. CDR3 amino acids: CASSLALGYSTDTQYF. CDR3 DNA sequence: TGTGCCAGCAGCTTAGCACTAGGATATTCCACAGATACGCAGTATTTT.

This chain links TRBV28 with TRBJ1-5, with a weak D call TRBD1 (5 bases). Per germline, CDR1 MDHEN and CDR2 SYDVKM. Trimming cost V 4 bases and J 2 bases, with 12 bases left between them. There are 15 residues in the CDR3. The CDR3 coding sequence is TGTGCCAGCAGTTCCCAGGGTTGGGGCAATCAGCCCCAGCATTTT. Translated: CASSSQGWGNQPQHF.

The CDR3 nucleotides are TGCGCCAGCAGCCAAGAAAGGGTCATTAAGGAAAAACTGTTTTTT. Translated: CASSQERVIKEKLFF. V gene TRBV4-3 combines with J gene TRBJ1-4; D is undetermined. Trimming removed 0 bases from V and 8 bases from J, with 13 bases in between. Germline V gene lookup returns CDR1 LGHNA and CDR2 YSLEER. This CDR3 is built from 15 residues.

CDR3 sequence reads: CASTPRGGAQGDTQYF. For the CDR3, the DNA is TGTGCCAGCACCCCCAGAGGGGGGGCGCAAGGAGATACGCAGTATTTT. The V gene is TRBV7-9, the J gene TRBJ2-3; D perhaps matches TRBD2 (7 bases). The length of the CDR3 is 16 residues. With 7 bases removed from V and 5 bases from J, the gap between germline ends came to 22 bases. Germline CDR1 and CDR2: SEHNR and FQNEAQ (reference sequence).

This rearrangement joins TRBV6-5 to TRBJ2-2; 7 bases agree with TRBD1. Germline V gene lookup returns CDR1 MNHEY and CDR2 SVGAGI. This CDR3 is 16 amino acids long. The ends lost 0 bases at V and 3 bases at J; junction bases unmatched: 4. The chain's CDR3 is CASSYSGGWDTGELFF. CDR3 in DNA: TGTGCCAGCAGTTACTCAGGGGGCTGGGACACCGGGGAGCTGTTTTTT.

The V and J genes are TRBV27 and TRBJ2-7, with D hard to call. Trimming shortened V by 5 bases and J by 0 bases, and 11 bases separated the two germline ends. The germline CDR1 and CDR2 sequences are MNHEY and SMNVEV (reference sequence). The CDR3 contains 14 residues. The CDR3 DNA is TGTGCCAGCAGTCCGCTCACCTACTCCTACGAGCAGTACTTC. Its translation is CASSPLTYSYEQYF.

J is TRBJ1-2 and V is TRBV30; 11 bases are a match to TRBD1. The CDR3 totals 15 residues. Looked up from germline, CDR1 is GTSNPN and CDR2 is SVGIG (reference sequence). J was trimmed by 8 bases and V by 4 bases; bases with no gene match: 12. CDR3 DNA sequence: TGTGCCTGGATAGGTCCGGGACAGGGGGTAGGAGGCTACACCTTC. Translation gives CAWIGPGQGVGGYTF.

Comment on this clone: The same CDR3 is also encoded by other DNA sequences in this sample. V and J are TRBV30 and TRBJ1-6; D ambiguous. Trimming took 0 bases from V and 10 from J, leaving 10 bases between them. Germline V gene lookup returns CDR1 GTSNPN and CDR2 SVGIG (reference sequence). This CDR3 contains 13 residues. The CDR3, as DNA: TGTGCCTGGAGTGTAGGTTCGGCCTCACCCCTCCACTTT. Translated, it gives CAWSVGSASPLHF.

This chain joins TRBV5-4 and TRBJ2-7, with D perhaps matching TRBD1 (6 bases). CDR1 is SGHNT, CDR2 YYREEE, per germline (reference sequence). There are 13 residues in the CDR3. The V gene lost 4 bases and the J gene lost 3 bases, with 11 bases spanning the gap. CDR3 sequence reads: CASSPGTHYEQYF. The CDR3 DNA reads TGTGCCAGCAGCCCCGGGACACACTACGAGCAGTACTTC.